This T cell receptor (beta chain) originates from a study of CXCR3-negative and CXCR3-positive naive CD8 T cells. Germline loops: CDR1 SGDLS, CDR2 YYNGEE. The CDR3 is 14 amino acids. The libraries of TRB cDNA were constructed through 5' RACE using UMI labels. From the 5' RACE reads, TCRdb lists one entry per CDR3 protein and no DNA. The sample table includes fewer than 50,000 distinct CDR3 sequences. The chain recombines TRBV9 with TRBJ2-2; the TRBD1 assignment by TCRdb is unverifiable without DNA. This receptor was taken from a human donor in good health. Some clones in this sample may be carry-over from other donors' samples. Sequencing was done on a sample of naive CXCR3- CD8+ T cells from blood. Subset specified: CD45RO-CCR7+CD27+CD95- naive CD8+ T cells lacking CXCR3 (TNR3-). CDR3 loop: CASSETGNTGELFF. The full variable domain, its missing parts supplied by reference TRBV9 and TRBJ2-2, is DSGVTQTPKHLITATGQRVTLRCSPRSGDLSVYWYQQSLDQGLQFLIQYYNGEERAKGNILERFSAQQFPDLHSELNLSSLELGDSALYFCASSETGNTGELFFGEGSRLTVL.